This TCR beta chain was identified in a study of blood T cell repertoires in COVID-19. Overall study context: Italy, Spain and the United States were the sources of the convalescent and acute COVID-19 samples.

Source study methods: Amplification of reference gene primers provided the estimated nucleated cell counts. Profiling relied on immunoSEQ multiplex PCR, and the TCRdb table lists in-frame clones only, not all of them. V and J calls and clone size come straight from that table; D and trimming were deduced from the DNA. The repertoire includes fewer than 150,000 clones, about 80% of them detected once, and 16% sits in the top ten. In germline, CDR1 is LGHDT, CDR2 YNNKEL (reference sequence). This CDR3 is built from 15 residues. The V gene end was trimmed by 6 bases and the J gene end by 4 bases; junction bases not matched to a gene: 8.

The specimen sequenced was peripheral blood. The clonotype was recovered from a woman aged 50 to 65 with acute or convalescent COVID-19. The chain combines TRBV3-1 (or the pseudogene TRBV3-2) with TRBJ1-2; 10 bases line up with TRBD1. The CDR3 loop reads CASSSTGQGSYGYTF. The CDR3 DNA sequence: TGTGCCAGCAGTTCGACGGGACAGGGGAGCTATGGCTACACCTTC.